This entry describes one TCR beta chain. This clonotype was seen ten or more times. Its antigen specificity is not known. No much larger clonotype is one base removed from it; base qualities were not supplied. This record belongs to a study of low-dose radiotherapy and immunotherapy resistance in tumors (dated by TCRdb to the early 2020s). At the level of the whole study: In Cohort 1, 0.5 Gy per fraction was delivered every 2 weeks, and a total PTV dose of 6.5 Gy was prescribed. Cohort 2 received 1 Gy per fraction every two weeks, with a total of 13 Gy over 26 weeks. Patients were given nivolumab as a 240 mg flat dose every two weeks and ipilimumab at 1 mg/kg every six weeks, with both drugs delivered intravenously. Cyclophosphamide 200 mg/m2 was given intravenously every two weeks, one day before each radiation and immunotherapy administration. Starting on cycle 1 day 1, patients took 300 mg of aspirin by mouth once a day for four cycles. The trial did not randomize participants into treatment groups. Eight patients were included in the translational analysis, namely three from the first dose cohort plus the first five from the second dose cohort.

In the paper's terms, the time point label means: after trial treatment. Explained via the paper, the treatment or condition label denotes: LDRT plus nivolumab, ipilimumab, low-dose cyclophosphamide and aspirin (RACIN trial). Donors were enrolled in RACIN, a single-arm phase I dose-escalation trial combining nivolumab, ipilimumab, aspirin, low-dose cyclophosphamide and low-dose radiotherapy. Patients were eligible if they had advanced solid tumors that were TIL-negative. Relative to germline, V is missing 2 bases and J is missing 2 bases, with 2 bases of the junction outside any gene match. CDR1 and CDR2 are drawn from the germline V gene: SGHDN, FVKESK. The CDR3 measures 16 amino acids from cysteine to phenylalanine. The read is trimmed to its CDR3 DNA, 48 bases read in frame from base 1. Sequencing used an Illumina HiSeq 2500. To make first-strand cDNA, Superscript III was used along with a set of TRAV- and TRBV-specific primers so that both the TCRalpha and TCRbeta chains were covered. TCRs were amplified for 15 to 20 PCR cycles with Phusion, using a constant-region primer paired with the adapter attached to the V primers. The isolated mRNA was amplified using the MessageAmp II aRNA Amplification Kit, with in vitro transcription performed for about 15 hours at 37 degrees C. The Dynabeads mRNA DIRECT Purification Kit was used to isolate mRNA for TCR sequencing. A second roughly 25-cycle Phusion PCR added indexed Illumina adapters, and products were purified with AMPure XP beads. In the authors' own workflow: Using custom Perl scripts, TCR sequences that encoded the same protein were pooled, out-of-frame sequences were dropped, and the abundance of each clonotype was calculated. Any TCR sequence supported by only a single read was excluded from analysis. Shannon entropy, Gini index, clonality, richness, and the frequency of TCRs shared between repertoires were included as repertoire metrics. Through fastp at Q25 and MiXCR, TCRdb rebuilt clones from the public reads, retaining in-frame beta chains. Each entry is one CDR3 protein sequence, shown with its most common DNA and genes. TCRdb, not the original authors, processed these V and J calls. The table for this sample lists approximately 91,000 distinct CDR3 sequences; less than 25% of them were counted only once. The top ten constitute roughly 13% of the sample.

The source of this sequence is a female donor with ovarian cancer. The specimen was PBMCs, collected after low-dose radiotherapy plus immunotherapy. Here the chain combines TRBV14 and TRBJ2-5; 13 bases in between match TRBD2. The CDR3 is CASSQPGLAGQETQYF. The nucleotide sequence is TGTGCCAGCAGCCAACCGGGACTAGCGGGACAAGAGACCCAGTACTTC.